The 6 T cell receptor beta chains given below trace back to one sample, sequenced in a study of PD-L1 blockade in urothelial cancer. Some clones are missing from TCRdb's copy, which holds only in-frame ones; the method was immunoSEQ multiplex PCR. The sample has some 89,000 clones; 70% to 90% are singletons. The time point was: pretreatment peripheral blood. The specimen comprised PBMCs, sampled around atezolizumab (anti-PD-L1) treatment. These TCRs come from a man aged 55 to 70 with urothelial cancer.

This clone was detected only once. The CDR3 nucleotides read TGTGCCAGCAGCTTAGACAGGGGAAGACAAGAGACCCAGTACTTC. Its protein is CASSLDRGRQETQYF. This rearrangement joins TRBV11-3 to TRBJ2-5; tentative D call: TRBD1 (6 bases). This CDR3 has 15 amino acids. V lost 0 bases to trimming and J lost 2 bases, with 10 bases between them. Germline V lookup: CDR1 SGHNT, CDR2 YENEEA.

DNA for the CDR3: TGTGCCAGCAGTGAAATGGGGGCGCTTGAGCAGTTCTTC. The encoded protein is CASSEMGALEQFF. J is TRBJ2-1 and V is TRBV6-1, with TRBD1 as a possible D gene (6 bases). Germline loops: CDR1 MNHNS, CDR2 SASEGT. The V and J ends lost 2 bases and 9 bases respectively, with 11 bases between them. This CDR3 is built from 13 residues.

This chain connects TRBV5-7 to TRBJ2-7; 9 positions agree with TRBD1. TRBV5-7 is labeled an ORF, and its function is uncertain. The junction had 8 bases not matched to a gene; V was cut back by 6 bases and J by 1 base. The CDR3 runs to 15 residues. As DNA, the CDR3 is TGTGCCAGCACTCGGGACAGGGCTGTTTCCTACGAGCAGTACTTC. It encodes CASTRDRAVSYEQYF.

The chain recombines TRBV12-2 with TRBJ2-7; the table calls TRBD1, which could not be checked here. TRBV12-2 is labeled a pseudogene. CDR3 length: 12 residues. For the CDR3, the DNA is TGTGCAAGTCGCTTGACAGGGACTTGGCAGTACTTC. This translates into CASRLTGTWQYF.

The chain couples TRBV5-5 to TRBJ2-2, with 8 bases fitting TRBD2. CDR3 length equals 16 residues. In germline, CDR1 is SGHKS, CDR2 YYEKEE (reference sequence). The J segment lost 4 bases and the V segment lost 2 bases, leaving 7 bases of the junction unmatched. CDR3 DNA: TGTGCCAGCAGCTTTAGAGCGGGGGAGGTCACCGGGGAGCTGTTTTTT. This gives the protein CASSFRAGEVTGELFF.

This chain links TRBV18 with TRBJ1-5; D might be TRBD1 (6 bases). CDR1 is KGHSH, CDR2 LQKENI, per germline. Trimming removed 6 bases from V and 6 bases from J, with 15 bases in between. CDR3 length: 14 amino acids. The CDR3 loop is CASSPTGGGQPQHF. The CDR3 bases are TGTGCCAGCTCCCCAACGGGAGGGGGTCAGCCCCAGCATTTT.